One TCR beta chain is described in this entry. This entry is derived from a study of shared clonotypes between healthy human individuals. Study background: Donors, aged 18 to 49, were a couple of women and a few men.

The CDR3 runs to 14 residues. Trimming shortened V by 2 bases and J by 4 bases, and 11 bases separated the two germline ends. Germline V gives CDR1 SGHDT, CDR2 YYEEEE. Libraries were prepared by immunoSEQ multiplex PCR; TCRdb keeps only in-frame clonotypes and omits some of them. The sample holds a few hundred thousand clones; over 95% are singletons and the top ten take around 0.097%. CD8 cells classed as naive were CD45RO-negative and positively selected for CCR7, excluding terminally differentiated effector memory CD45RA+ cells. V and J are TRBV5-6 and TRBJ2-3; weak D call: TRBD1 (6 bases). The receptor's source is a woman aged 25 to 39 in good health. The sequenced material came from naive CD8+ T cells sorted from blood. The CDR3 is CASSFQGRADTQYF. The CDR3 DNA follows: TGTGCCAGCAGCTTCCAGGGGCGGGCAGATACGCAGTATTTT.